This is a list of T cell receptor beta chains from one sample in a study of T cell responses to AZD1222 COVID-19 vaccine. Profiled with immunoSEQ multiplex PCR; TCRdb holds only in-frame clones, not every one. The sample yields roughly 120,000 clones, roughly 86% seen once. The source material was peripheral blood, sampled on day 0 of AZD1222 vaccination. The receptors come from an adult in good health. Each CDR3 is given with its conserved first and last residue. A D gene is named only where the DNA matches it firmly. A clone size is listed for some rows: how often the clone was seen (once, few, many), or a class if it is expanded.

d_gene: .
j_gene: TRBJ1-5
abundance: .
v_gene: TRBV7-2
CDR3nt: TGTGCCAGCAGCCCGCGTTCCGGGCTCGGAAATCAGCCCCAGCATTTT
CDR3aa: CASSPRSGLGNQPQHF

d_gene: TRBD1
j_gene: TRBJ1-6
abundance: .
v_gene: TRBV11-2
CDR3nt: TGTGCCAGCAGCACCAGGACAGGGGGCTGGTCACCCCTCCACTTT
CDR3aa: CASSTRTGGWSPLHF

d_gene: .
j_gene: TRBJ1-2
abundance: .
v_gene: TRBV4-1
CDR3nt: TGCGCCAGCAGCCAAGTGCCGGGGGATCATGGCTACACCTTC
CDR3aa: CASSQVPGDHGYTF

d_gene: TRBD1
j_gene: TRBJ1-2
abundance: .
v_gene: TRBV12-3/TRBV12-4
CDR3nt: TGTGCCAGCAGTCCGACAGGGGACTATGGCTACACCTTC
CDR3aa: CASSPTGDYGYTF

d_gene: .
j_gene: TRBJ1-1
abundance: many
v_gene: TRBV5-1
CDR3nt: TGCGCCAGCAGCACCCGGGACATCGGCAACACTGAAGCTTTCTTT
CDR3aa: CASSTRDIGNTEAFF

d_gene: TRBD1
j_gene: TRBJ1-2
abundance: .
v_gene: TRBV9
CDR3nt: TGTGCCAGCAGCGACCCCGGGACAGGGGGTTACCACTATGGCTACACCTTC
CDR3aa: CASSDPGTGGYHYGYTF

d_gene: .
j_gene: TRBJ1-6
abundance: few
v_gene: TRBV20-1
CDR3nt: TGCAGTGCTAGTCAAGGGGTTAATTCACCCCTCCACTTT
CDR3aa: CSASQGVNSPLHF

d_gene: TRBD1
j_gene: TRBJ1-5
abundance: .
v_gene: TRBV28
CDR3nt: TGTGCCAGCAGTAACTTACCACGGGACAGGACCTCCCATAGCAATCAGCCCCAGCATTTT
CDR3aa: CASSNLPRDRTSHSNQPQHF

d_gene: TRBD1
j_gene: TRBJ1-2
abundance: .
v_gene: TRBV27
CDR3nt: TGTGCCAGCAGTTTACAGGGACAGGGGGCGCTCTCCTATGGCTACACCTTC
CDR3aa: CASSLQGQGALSYGYTF

d_gene: TRBD2
j_gene: TRBJ2-2
abundance: .
v_gene: TRBV19
CDR3nt: TGTGCCAGTAGTATTAAGGCGGGAGGGCGCACCGGGGAGCTGTTTTTT
CDR3aa: CASSIKAGGRTGELFF

d_gene: TRBD2
j_gene: TRBJ2-1
abundance: .
v_gene: TRBV6-4
CDR3nt: TGTGCCAGCAGTGAGACTAGCGGGGATTACAATGAGCAGTTCTTC
CDR3aa: CASSETSGDYNEQFF

d_gene: .
j_gene: TRBJ1-5
abundance: .
v_gene: TRBV9
CDR3nt: TGTGCCAGCAACCCAATAGACCCGAATCAGCCCCAGCATTTT
CDR3aa: CASNPIDPNQPQHF

d_gene: TRBD1
j_gene: TRBJ1-2
abundance: .
v_gene: TRBV7-2
CDR3nt: TGTGCCAGCAGCTTAGCTGACAGGGGGATCTATGGCTACACCTTC
CDR3aa: CASSLADRGIYGYTF

d_gene: TRBD1
j_gene: TRBJ1-2
abundance: .
v_gene: TRBV9
CDR3nt: TGTGCCAGCAACACCGGGACAGGGCTGTATGGCTACACCTTC
CDR3aa: CASNTGTGLYGYTF

d_gene: TRBD2
j_gene: TRBJ2-1
abundance: once
v_gene: TRBV27
CDR3nt: TGTGCCAGCACCCCCCTTACTAGCGGGACCGAGCAGTTCTTC
CDR3aa: CASTPLTSGTEQFF

d_gene: TRBD1
j_gene: TRBJ1-4
abundance: .
v_gene: TRBV27
CDR3nt: TGTGCCAGCAGTTTTGCAGGGGGCCGTAATGAAAAACTGTTTTTT
CDR3aa: CASSFAGGRNEKLFF

d_gene: .
j_gene: TRBJ1-5
abundance: .
v_gene: TRBV7-9
CDR3nt: TGTGCCAGCAGCTTAGCGATGGCCGGGAACCAGCCCCAGCATTTT
CDR3aa: CASSLAMAGNQPQHF

d_gene: .
j_gene: TRBJ1-5
abundance: .
v_gene: TRBV4-3
CDR3nt: TGCGCCAGCAGCCAAGCCCAGGGCCAGCCCCAGCATTTT
CDR3aa: CASSQAQGQPQHF